The T cell receptor beta chain described here comes from a study of identical twins. Template switching created a universal primer site, and the cDNA included unique molecular identifiers. TCRdb independently ran MiXCR on the 5' RACE reads; one entry per CDR3 protein. The sample lists about 520,000 distinct CDR3 sequences, under 25% occurring once. Overall study findings and caveats: Out-of-frame alpha sequences common to twins exhibited a surplus of low generation probability. A lower insertion count was a feature of abundant cord blood beta clonotypes, with no such feature in memory repertoires.

V shed 4 bases and J 0 bases; nucleotides not matched to a gene: 13. Per germline, CDR1 LGHNA and CDR2 YSLEER. CDR3 length: 18 amino acids. A note on this clonotype: Its antigen is not identified.

A further study also used this sample, focusing on T cells expressing NK-cell markers. This second report adds: Expanded clones of NKG2C+ T cells had an unclear HCMV specificity.

Sequenced sample: CD4+ T cells sorted from blood. This TCR came from a woman younger than 35 in good health. The chain uses TRBV4-3 and TRBJ2-3; 7 bases are shared with TRBD2. In nucleotides, the CDR3 is TGCGCCAGCAGCCGAAACCTACTAGCGTTCCCTAGCACAGATACGCAGTATTTT. Its protein is CASSRNLLAFPSTDTQYF.